This T cell receptor (beta chain) is drawn from a study of blood T cell repertoires in COVID-19. Study-level information: Italy, Spain and the United States were the sources of the convalescent and acute COVID-19 samples.

As processed by the authors: Estimated nucleated cell counts came from reference gene primer amplification. Method: immunoSEQ multiplex PCR; TCRdb's copy keeps in-frame clones and lacks some. V and J calls and clone size follow that table, whereas D and trimming were derived from the DNA. The sample holds about 220,000 clones, 75% to 90% seen once. Researchers sorted participants into cohorts using their self-reported clinical history. The CDR3 spans 16 residues. Germline loops: CDR1 SGHNT, CDR2 YYREEE (reference sequence). Trimming pared 3 bases from V and 0 bases from J, leaving 15 bases between. J is TRBJ1-1 and V is TRBV5-4; maybe TRBD1 (5 bases). Specimen: PBMCs or T cells enriched from blood (not recorded which). This receptor was obtained from a young woman in a cohort exposed to, infected with or recovered from COVID-19 (not recorded which). The CDR3 spells CASSWAGGGLNTEAFF. The CDR3 bases are TGTGCCAGCAGCTGGGCCGGGGGGGGATTGAACACTGAAGCTTTCTTT.